These 13 T cell receptor beta chains were all obtained from the same sample, sequenced in a study of blood T cells in healthy people across ages. Sample-barcoded 5' priming and a J-beta primer mix drove a second PCR of about 6 to 11 cycles. TCRdb re-analysed the 5' RACE reads in MiXCR, keeping a single row per CDR3 protein. Of hundreds of thousands of distinct CDR3 sequences listed, 40% to 45% are singletons. Sequenced sample: blood. These receptors all come from a man at least 80 years old in good health.

The rearrangement uses TRBV20-1 and TRBJ2-3; D possibly corresponds to TRBD2 (6 bases). V dropped 0 bases and J dropped 1 base, with 11 bases sitting between them. The CDR3 spans 15 residues. Germline V gene lookup returns CDR1 DFQATT and CDR2 SNEGSKA (reference sequence). This CDR3 is CSARDYRRGTDTQYF. CDR3 DNA: TGCAGTGCTAGAGATTACAGGAGGGGCACAGATACGCAGTATTTT.

This clonotype has just a few counts. The chain links TRBV5-1 to TRBJ2-3; D possibly corresponds to TRBD2 (6 bases). The germline V gene has CDR1 SGHRS and CDR2 YFSETQ. Deletions cut 3 bases from V and 0 bases from J, with 8 bases between. The length of the CDR3 is 14 residues. In nucleotides, the CDR3 is TGCGCCAGCAGCTCGGACTACAGCACAGATACGCAGTATTTT. Translated: CASSSDYSTDTQYF.

This clonotype has more than one count but fewer than ten. This sequence joins TRBV6-6 and TRBJ1-2; the D is unclear. The germline V gene encodes CDR1 MNHNY and CDR2 SVGAGI (reference sequence). V shed 7 bases and J shed 1 base, with 16 bases lying between them. This CDR3 contains 15 residues. In DNA form, the CDR3 reads TGTGCCAGCAAGCCGGGAGGAAACCATAACTATGGCTACACCTTC. Translating gives CASKPGGNHNYGYTF.

V gene TRBV5-1 combines with J gene TRBJ1-4; 10 nucleotides align to TRBD1. The germline CDR1 and CDR2 sequences are SGHRS and YFSETQ. Unmatched junction bases numbered 2, after V lost 5 bases and J lost 1 base. This CDR3 has 15 amino acids. CDR3 coding DNA: TGCGCCAGCAGGACAGGGGGCCTAACTAATGAAAAACTGTTTTTT. It translates to CASRTGGLTNEKLFF.

The CDR3 DNA reads as TGCAGTGCTAGAGAGGGGGGGATAGGTAATTCACCCCTCCACTTT. This gives the protein CSAREGGIGNSPLHF. The rearrangement uses TRBV20-1 and TRBJ1-6; D perhaps matches TRBD1 (5 bases). This CDR3 is built from 15 residues. Germline loops: CDR1 DFQATT, CDR2 SNEGSKA (reference sequence). Trimming stripped 0 bases from V and 6 bases from J, with 12 bases between.

J is TRBJ1-1 and V is TRBV5-1, with a possible D match to TRBD1 (6 bases). In germline, CDR1 is SGHRS, CDR2 YFSETQ. Between the trimmed V and J ends, which lost 4 bases and 0 bases, there was a span of 16 bases. The CDR3 is 16 residues long. The DNA for the CDR3 is TGCGCCAGCAGCACCTCCGGGACACCTCTGAACACTGAAGCTTTCTTT. Translated, it gives CASSTSGTPLNTEAFF.

As to this clonotype: A much more abundant neighbour one base away suggests this may be a read error. This chain links TRBV27 with TRBJ2-5; maybe TRBD2 (6 bases). The CDR3 covers 15 residues. CDR1 is MNHEY, CDR2 SMNVEV, per germline (reference sequence). CDR3: CASSARLASQGTQYF. In nucleotides, the CDR3 is TGTGCCAGCAGTGCCCGCCTAGCGTCCCAAGGGACCCAGTACTTC.

The CDR3 sequence is CASSPRTGSSTDTQYF. CDR3 nucleotide sequence: TGTGCCAGCAGTCCGCGGACTGGGTCGAGCACAGATACGCAGTATTTT. The rearrangement links TRBV12-3 or TRBV12-4 to TRBJ2-3; maybe TRBD2 (5 bases). V lost 5 bases and J lost 0, with 15 bases in between. This CDR3 has 16 residues.

This clonotype was counted ten times or more. This chain connects TRBV6-1 to TRBJ2-7; 8 bases match TRBD2. The V gene's germline CDR1 is MNHNS and CDR2 SASEGT. V trimming: 6 bases; J trimming: 0 bases; junction bases outside the gene matches: 4. The CDR3 has 14 amino acids. CDR3 DNA sequence: TGTGCCAGCAGGCTGACTAGCGTCTCCTACGAGCAGTACTTC. It is translated as CASRLTSVSYEQYF.

V gene TRBV6-4 combines with J gene TRBJ2-1; D unresolved. Per the germline V gene, CDR1 is MRHNA and CDR2 is SNTAGT. V lost 4 bases and J 6 bases, leaving 10 bases between the germline ends. The CDR3 runs to 13 residues. This CDR3 reads CASSVSRLNEQFF. Here the CDR3 DNA reads TGTGCCAGCAGTGTATCGCGTCTCAATGAGCAGTTCTTC.

This chain joins TRBV6-2 or TRBV6-3 and TRBJ1-1; no clear D gene. This CDR3 spans 12 amino acids. V was cut by 5 bases and J by 8 bases, with 12 bases left in between. The germline V gene has CDR1 MNHEY and CDR2 SVGEGT. CDR3 residues: CASSKNGGEAFF. The DNA for the CDR3 is TGTGCCAGCAGTAAAAACGGAGGGGAAGCTTTCTTT.

V usage is TRBV20-1 and J usage is TRBJ1-6; D possibly corresponds to TRBD1 (5 bases). The CDR3 runs 15 residues. Germline lookup yields CDR1 DFQATT and CDR2 SNEGSKA (reference sequence). The V end was cut by 1 base, the J end by 7 bases, with 14 bases between. DNA of the CDR3: TGCAGTGCTAGAGTGGCAGGGAGTGGGAATTCACCCCTCCACTTT. Amino acids: CSARVAGSGNSPLHF.

This chain uses TRBV12-3 or TRBV12-4 with TRBJ2-7, with D perhaps TRBD1 (5 bases). The CDR3 length is 16 residues. V gave up 2 bases and J gave up 0 bases, with 14 bases separating them. For the CDR3, the DNA is TGTGCCAGCAGTTTAAGGGCTAGGGGCCTCTCCTACGAGCAGTACTTC. Translated, it gives CASSLRARGLSYEQYF.